These 32 T cell receptor beta chains were sequenced from one sample in a study of cytomegalovirus exposure and HLA in healthy donors (dated by TCRdb to the late 2010s). Preparation of the library involved the immunoSEQ multiplex PCR assay. A mixture of 60 forward primers for TCR Vbeta segments and 13 reverse primers for TCR Jbeta segments was used in the multiplex PCR. As stored in TCRdb, this immuneACCESS dataset retains in-frame rearrangements with V and J assigned. A fraction of the clones does not appear; measured against another copy, unresolved V genes explain less than half of the discrepancy, and the remainder lacks a known reason. The sample table lists about 130,000 clones, around 76% of them with a count of one. The ten largest make up approximately 1.8% of the sample. The material sequenced was PBMCs. The receptors were gathered from a woman aged 45-60 years in good health and CMV-seronegative.

This chain uses TRBV7-2 with TRBJ2-2, with 9 bases fitting TRBD1. The V gene end was trimmed by 4 bases and the J gene end by 4 bases; junction bases not matched to a gene: 1. The CDR3 is 14 residues long. Germline loops: CDR1 SGHTA, CDR2 FQGNSA. In nucleotides, the CDR3 is TGTGCCAGCAGCTGGGACAGGGCCACCGGGGAGCTGTTTTTT. Residues: CASSWDRATGELFF. Full variable domain (rest looked up from reference TRBV7-2 and TRBJ2-2): GAGVSQSPSNKVTEKGKDVELRCDPISGHTALYWYRQSLGQGLEFLIYFQGNSAPDKSGLPSDRFSAERTGGSVSTLTIQRTQQEDSAVYLCASSWDRATGELFFGEGSRLTVL.

To note about this clone: The same CDR3 also results from other DNA sequences found in this sample. The chain couples TRBV28 to TRBJ2-7; 8 nucleotides agree with TRBD2. There are 14 residues in the CDR3. The ends lost 6 bases at V and 1 base at J; junction bases unmatched: 5. CDR1 and CDR2 from the germline V gene are MDHEN and SYDVKM. The CDR3: CASRGAGGSYEQYF. For the CDR3, the DNA is TGTGCCAGCAGAGGGGCGGGGGGTTCCTACGAGCAGTACTTC.

The chain carries TRBV6-1 and TRBJ1-2; 7 bases line up with TRBD1. Looked up from germline, CDR1 is MNHNS and CDR2 is SASEGT. CDR3 size: 15 residues. V shed 6 bases and J 5 bases; nucleotides not matched to a gene: 12. The CDR3 DNA sequence: TGTGCCAGCAGGGGTCCAGGGGGGCTAACATATGGCTACACCTTC. This gives the protein CASRGPGGLTYGYTF.

A note on this clone: This same CDR3 is encoded by further DNA sequences in the sample. The chain couples TRBV5-1 to TRBJ1-4, with TRBD1 identical over 7 bases. The V segment lost 3 bases and the J segment 1 base; nucleotides outside the gene matches: 15. CDR1 is SGHRS, CDR2 YFSETQ, per germline. The CDR3 runs 19 residues. For the CDR3, the DNA is TGCGCCAGCAGCTGGAGAGGTCGACAGGGAGAGCGAACTAATGAAAAACTGTTTTTT. Its translation: CASSWRGRQGERTNEKLFF.

The chain is built from TRBV19 and TRBJ2-3; 14 bases line up with TRBD2. V trimming: 4 bases; J trimming: 4 bases; junction bases outside the gene matches: 4. CDR1 is LNHDA, CDR2 SQIVND, per germline (reference sequence). The CDR3 is 16 residues long. CDR3 in DNA: TGTGCCAGTAGTAGAGGACTAGCGGGAGGACCAGATACGCAGTATTTT. Amino acid sequence: CASSRGLAGGPDTQYF. The full variable domain, with the rest looked up from reference TRBV19 and TRBJ2-3, is DGGITQSPKYLFRKEGQNVTLSCEQNLNHDAMYWYRQDPGQGLRLIYYSQIVNDFQKGDIAEGYSVSREKKESFPLTVTSAQKNPTAFYLCASSRGLAGGPDTQYFGPGTRLTVL.

The V and J genes are TRBV9 and TRBJ2-2; TRBD1 matches at 8 bases. The trim removed 4 bases at V and 0 bases at J, leaving 8 bases unmatched. The CDR3 is made up of 17 amino acids. Germline lookup yields CDR1 SGDLS and CDR2 YYNGEE. In DNA, the CDR3 is TGTGCCAGCAGCTCAACCTCAGGGGGCTCGAACACCGGGGAGCTGTTTTTT. Amino acid sequence: CASSSTSGGSNTGELFF. Using reference TRBV9 and TRBJ2-2 for the parts outside the CDR3, the full variable domain is DSGVTQTPKHLITATGQRVTLRCSPRSGDLSVYWYQQSLDQGLQFLIQYYNGEERAKGNILERFSAQQFPDLHSELNLSSLELGDSALYFCASSSTSGGSNTGELFFGEGSRLTVL.

V usage is TRBV7-3 and J usage is TRBJ2-1, with 7 nucleotides matching TRBD2. Trimming took 1 base from V and 5 from J; bases not matched to a gene: 8. The germline V gene has CDR1 SGHTA and CDR2 FQGTGA. This CDR3 contains 16 residues. CDR3 nucleotide sequence: TGTGCCAGCAGCTTAAGGGGCGGGAGAAGGGACAATGAGCAGTTCTTC. Translated, it gives CASSLRGGRRDNEQFF. The complete variable domain, with remaining parts taken from reference TRBV7-3 and TRBJ2-1, reads GAGVSQTPSNKVTEKGKYVELRCDPISGHTALYWYRQSLGQGPEFLIYFQGTGAADDSGLPNDRFFAVRPEGSVSTLKIQRTERGDSAVYLCASSLRGGRRDNEQFFGPGTRLTVL.

V usage is TRBV29-1 and J usage is TRBJ2-1, with 10 bases matching TRBD2. The CDR3 sequence is 13 residues long. The V gene end was trimmed by 3 bases and the J gene end by 5 bases; junction bases not matched to a gene: 1. Per germline, CDR1 SQVTM and CDR2 ANQGSEA. CDR3 in DNA: TGCAGCGTTGATCTAGCGGGAGACAATGAGCAGTTCTTC. Protein sequence: CSVDLAGDNEQFF.

This rearrangement joins TRBV28 to TRBJ2-1, with TRBD2 matching over 10 bases. The CDR3 has 14 residues. V gave up 7 bases and J gave up 8 bases; unmatched junction bases: 8. Germline V gene sequence: CDR1 MDHEN, CDR2 SYDVKM. The CDR3 loop reads CASNPSGSVHEQFF. The CDR3 DNA reads TGTGCCAGCAACCCTAGCGGGAGTGTGCATGAGCAGTTCTTC.

Notes on this clone: The same CDR3 arises from other DNA sequences in this sample as well. The J gene is TRBJ2-1, the V gene TRBV28; D is possibly TRBD2 (6 bases). Germline-derived CDR1 and CDR2 are MDHEN and SYDVKM. The CDR3 loop spans 15 amino acids. The V and J ends lost 2 bases and 8 bases respectively, with 16 bases between them. The CDR3 loop reads CASSLGGQGGDEQFF. In nucleotides, the CDR3 is TGTGCCAGCAGTTTAGGTGGGCAGGGCGGGGATGAGCAGTTCTTC.

The rearrangement uses TRBV4-2 and TRBJ1-2, with 9 bases that match TRBD1. The CDR3 totals 14 residues. CDR1 and CDR2 from the germline V gene are LGHNA and YNFKEQ. V gave up 4 bases and J gave up 6 bases; unmatched junction bases: 6. The CDR3 loop is CASSRDRVYHGYTF. In DNA, the CDR3 is TGTGCCAGCAGCCGGGACAGGGTTTACCATGGCTACACCTTC.

The V gene is TRBV7-8, the J gene TRBJ1-2, with TRBD1 matching over 7 bases. Germline V gene lookup returns CDR1 SGHVS and CDR2 FQNEAQ. The CDR3 has 15 residues. V lost 1 base and J lost 7; bases outside the gene matches: 9. The CDR3 sequence is CASSLDFRGAGGYTF. CDR3 DNA sequence: TGTGCCAGCAGCTTAGATTTCAGGGGGGCGGGTGGCTACACCTTC.

The V call is TRBV19, the J call TRBJ1-2; tentatively, D is TRBD1 (6 bases). The length of the CDR3 is 15 residues. V was pared by 7 bases and J by 0 bases, with 15 bases between. Germline CDR1 and CDR2: LNHDA and SQIVND (reference sequence). CDR3 nucleotides: TGTGCCAGTAAGGAACACGAGGGGGCTAACTATGGCTACACCTTC. Protein sequence: CASKEHEGANYGYTF.

This rearrangement joins TRBV27 to TRBJ1-3; D remains ambiguous. The germline gives CDR1 MNHEY, CDR2 SMNVEV (reference sequence). Trimming stripped 8 bases from V and 0 bases from J, with 8 bases between. The CDR3 runs 13 residues. For the CDR3, the DNA is TGTGCCAGCCGAGGAGCCTCTGGAAACACCATATATTTT. Encoded protein: CASRGASGNTIYF.

The chain combines TRBV28 with TRBJ2-7; D unclear. The CDR3 runs to 13 residues. Trimming removed 5 bases from V and 3 bases from J, with 11 bases in between. Per germline, CDR1 MDHEN and CDR2 SYDVKM. CDR3 loop: CASSPVAIYEQYV. The CDR3 DNA is TGTGCCAGCAGTCCTGTAGCCATCTACGAGCAGTACGTC.

This clone was counted only a few times. The rearrangement joins TRBV2 to TRBJ1-2; the match to TRBD1 covers 7 bases. This CDR3 has 13 residues. The germline CDR1 and CDR2 sequences are SNHLY and FYNNEI. The V segment lost 7 bases and the J segment 4 bases; nucleotides outside the gene matches: 6. In DNA, the CDR3 is TGTGCCAGCATGCTGACAGGGAGCTATGGCTACACCTTC. It specifies CASMLTGSYGYTF. Drawing the rest from reference TRBV2 and TRBJ1-2, the complete variable domain is EPEVTQTPSHQVTQMGQEVILRCVPISNHLYFYWYRQILGQKVEFLVSFYNNEISEKSEIFDDQFSVERPDGSNFTLKIRSTKLEDSAMYFCASMLTGSYGYTFGSGTRLTVV.

J is TRBJ1-2 and V is TRBV28; D perhaps matches TRBD1 (5 bases). The V and J ends lost 7 bases and 3 bases respectively, with 18 bases between them. The V gene's germline CDR1 is MDHEN and CDR2 SYDVKM. The length of the CDR3 is 15 residues. CDR3 sequence (DNA): TGTGCCAGCAATGGTCACAACGTGGGGCACTATGGCTACACCTTC. It codes for CASNGHNVGHYGYTF.

This chain joins TRBV21-1 and TRBJ2-7; TRBD2 is the table's D call and was not checked against the DNA. TRBV21-1 is an annotated pseudogene. The CDR3 consists of 17 residues. The CDR3 nucleotides are TGTGCCAGCAGCAAAGAAGTAGGGGAGGGCTGCTCCTACGAGCAGTACGTC. This gives the protein CASSKEVGEGCSYEQYV.

V usage is TRBV1 and J usage is TRBJ1-5; the DNA was not compared with TRBD1, the D call given in the table. TRBV1 is labeled a pseudogene. The CDR3 length is 20 residues. CDR3 nucleotide sequence: TGCACCAGCAGCCCGTTGGAACGGGAAAGATGGAGACAGGGCGGTCAGCCCCAGCATTTT. Translated: CTSSPLERERWRQGGQPQHF.

The chain uses TRBV19 and TRBJ2-7; a weak D match, TRBD1 (6 bases). Germline CDR1 is LNHDA and CDR2 is SQIVND (reference sequence). V lost 2 bases and J 6 bases, leaving 11 bases between the germline ends. This CDR3 has 13 residues. The CDR3 DNA reads as TGTGCCAGTAGTATAACCAGGGGAGCCGAGCAGTACTTC. Protein sequence: CASSITRGAEQYF.

This clone was counted a few times. The rearrangement uses TRBV5-1 and TRBJ2-7; TRBD2 is a possible D gene (6 bases). Per the germline V gene, CDR1 is SGHRS and CDR2 is YFSETQ. The length of the CDR3 is 13 residues. Between the trimmed V and J ends, which lost 4 bases and 3 bases, there was a span of 11 bases. The CDR3 region is CASSLRLGYEQYV. The CDR3 coding sequence is TGCGCCAGCAGCCTTAGACTAGGCTACGAGCAGTACGTC.

The chain uses TRBV28 and TRBJ2-1; no reliable D call. This CDR3 is built from 14 residues. V lost 4 bases to trimming and J lost 1 base, with 8 bases between them. The germline CDR1 and CDR2 sequences are MDHEN and SYDVKM. CDR3 bases: TGTGCCAGCAGTTCACAGCCTTCCTACAATGAGCAGTTCTTC. Translation: CASSSQPSYNEQFF. Combining the CDR3 with reference TRBV28 and TRBJ2-1 gives the whole variable domain DVKVTQSSRYLVKRTGEKVFLECVQDMDHENMFWYRQDPGLGLRLIYFSYDVKMKEKGDIPEGYSVSREKKERFSLILESASTNQTSMYLCASSSQPSYNEQFFGPGTRLTVL.

The rearrangement joins TRBV7-2 to TRBJ2-7, with D perhaps matching TRBD1 (5 bases). V lost 5 bases and J 11 bases, leaving 16 bases between the germline ends. The CDR3 is 12 amino acids. Germline values: CDR1 SGHTA, CDR2 FQGNSA. This CDR3 reads CASSPPAADKYF. The CDR3 DNA reads as TGTGCCAGCAGCCCACCGGCGGCGGACAAGTACTTC.

The sample holds a few counts of this clone. The V and J genes are TRBV6-5 and TRBJ1-4; TRBD1 agrees at 7 bases. CDR3 length: 16 residues. The V gene's germline CDR1 is MNHEY and CDR2 SVGAGI. Losses at the gene ends were 2 bases for V and 3 bases for J; bases not matched to a gene: 6. The CDR3 nucleotides are TGTGCCAGCAGTTACAGGCAGGGGGTACCTAATGAAAAACTGTTTTTT. Encoded protein: CASSYRQGVPNEKLFF.

This clone showed up just once. The CDR3 bases are TGTGCCGTCTCGGACAGCCGCTACGAGCAGTACGTC. It yields the protein CAVSDSRYEQYV. The rearrangement uses TRBV7-9 and TRBJ2-7, with D perhaps TRBD1 (6 bases). Trimming took 11 bases from V and 3 from J, leaving 14 bases between them. This CDR3 has 12 amino acids. Germline assignment: CDR1 SEHNR and CDR2 FQNEAQ (reference sequence).

This clone was seen just once. Additional DNA sequences in this sample encode the identical CDR3. This chain joins TRBV18 and TRBJ1-1, with D tentatively TRBD1 (5 bases). This CDR3 has 13 amino acids. CDR1 is KGHSH, CDR2 LQKENI, per germline. Trimming took off 3 bases at V and 5 bases at J, with 10 bases between the two ends. As DNA, the CDR3 is TGTGCCAGCTCACCCTCTCAGGGAACTGAAGCTTTCTTT. Its protein is CASSPSQGTEAFF.

The rearrangement links TRBV27 to TRBJ2-7, with 8 bases lining up with TRBD1. V trimming: 5 bases; J trimming: 5 bases; junction bases outside the gene matches: 14. The germline gives CDR1 MNHEY, CDR2 SMNVEV (reference sequence). The CDR3 runs 16 residues. The CDR3 protein is CASSTNRGALYNEQYV. In DNA, the CDR3 is TGTGCCAGCAGTACAAACAGGGGGGCCCTGTACAACGAGCAGTACGTC.

The V call is TRBV6-5, the J call TRBJ1-2, with D possibly matching TRBD1 (6 bases). This CDR3 comprises 13 residues. The ends were cut back, 2 bases at V and 6 bases at J, with 10 bases in the middle. Germline V gene lookup returns CDR1 MNHEY and CDR2 SVGAGI. The CDR3 loop is CASSYGQRNGYTF. CDR3 DNA sequence: TGTGCCAGCAGTTACGGACAGCGAAATGGCTACACCTTC.

The chain recombines TRBV5-1 with TRBJ2-3, with 7 bases lining up with TRBD1. Germline V CDR1 and CDR2: SGHRS, YFSETQ. The ends lost 2 bases at V and 2 bases at J; junction bases unmatched: 5. This CDR3 is built from 15 residues. The CDR3: CASSFPGQDTDTQYF. The CDR3 bases are TGCGCCAGCAGCTTTCCCGGACAGGACACAGATACGCAGTATTTT. Complete variable domain (other parts from reference TRBV5-1 and TRBJ2-3): KAGVTQTPRYLIKTRGQQVTLSCSPISGHRSVSWYQQTPGQGLQFLFEYFSETQRNKGNFPGRFSGRQFSNSRSEMNVSTLELGDSALYLCASSFPGQDTDTQYFGPGTRLTVL.

The chain recombines TRBV7-2 with TRBJ2-3, with D possibly TRBD2 on 7 matching bases. The germline V and J ends were trimmed by 6 bases and 6 bases, with 19 bases remaining between them. This CDR3 spans 15 amino acids. Germline lookup yields CDR1 SGHTA and CDR2 FQGNSA. The CDR3 nucleotides read TGTGCCAGCAGTCGCTCGGGGGGCTACGGGGATACGCAGTATTTT. This encodes CASSRSGGYGDTQYF.

This chain links TRBV6-6 with TRBJ2-1; TRBD2 matches 11 bases. V dropped 5 bases and J dropped 6; count of bases not matched to a gene: 6. This CDR3 has 15 amino acids. The germline gives CDR1 MNHNY, CDR2 SVGAGI (reference sequence). The CDR3 loop reads CASSSSGRAANEQFF. CDR3 coding DNA: TGTGCCAGCAGTAGTAGCGGGAGGGCGGCCAATGAGCAGTTCTTC.

The rearrangement uses TRBV5-4 and TRBJ2-3, with 8 nucleotides matching TRBD1. Germline values: CDR1 SGHNT, CDR2 YYREEE (reference sequence). The length of the CDR3 is 15 residues. After removal of 4 bases from V and 2 bases from J, the junction contained 6 bases not matched to a gene. Here the CDR3 reads CASSGGQGNTDTQYF. As DNA, the CDR3 is TGTGCCAGCAGCGGCGGACAGGGAAACACAGATACGCAGTATTTT.